Below are 16 T cell receptor beta chains sequenced from a single sample in a study of blood T cell repertoires in COVID-19. The data were produced by immunoSEQ multiplex PCR, yet TCRdb's version contains in-frame clones alone and is incomplete. The sample has over 200,000 clones, about nine tenths seen once. Sequenced input: PBMCs or T cells enriched from blood (not recorded which). These receptors came from a human donor in a cohort exposed to, infected with or recovered from COVID-19 (not recorded which). The donor label of this sample is uncertain.

The V call is TRBV30, the J call TRBJ2-2; 9 nucleotides match TRBD2. There are 15 residues in the CDR3. The V gene end was trimmed by 5 bases and the J gene end by 5 bases; junction bases not matched to a gene: 9. CDR1 is GTSNPN, CDR2 SVGIG, per germline (reference sequence). CDR3 sequence (DNA): TGTGCCTGGCCCCCAAGCGGGGGGTATACCGGGGAGCTGTTTTTT. Its translation: CAWPPSGGYTGELFF. Variable domain in full (rest from reference TRBV30 and TRBJ2-2): SQTIHQWPATLVQPVGSPLSLECTVEGTSNPNLYWYRQAAGRGLQLLFYSVGIGQISSEVPQNLSASRPQDRQFILSSKKLLLSDSGFYLCAWPPSGGYTGELFFGEGSRLTVL.

V usage is TRBV7-2 and J usage is TRBJ2-5; 7 nucleotides match TRBD2. The trim removed 8 bases at V and 5 bases at J, leaving 14 bases unmatched. In germline, CDR1 is SGHTA, CDR2 FQGNSA. The CDR3 length is 15 residues. CDR3 nucleotide sequence: TGTGCCAGCCGGAGGGGAGGGCTTACGACGGAGACCCAGTACTTC. This encodes CASRRGGLTTETQYF.

The chain links TRBV19 to TRBJ1-2; 7 positions match TRBD1. The V and J ends lost 9 bases and 8 bases, in that order; junction bases with no gene match: 12. The CDR3 length is 13 residues. The germline V gene encodes CDR1 LNHDA and CDR2 SQIVND (reference sequence). CDR3 coding DNA: TGTGCCAGGTCGGACAGGCGACTTGGAGGCTACACCTTC. It translates to CARSDRRLGGYTF.

This clone was counted a single time. The V call is TRBV7-8, the J call TRBJ1-3; 7 bases match TRBD1. V trimming: 2 bases; J trimming: 4 bases; junction bases outside the gene matches: 5. This CDR3 spans 15 amino acids. Looked up from germline, CDR1 is SGHVS and CDR2 is FQNEAQ. CDR3 in amino acids: CASSLKRTGGNTIYF. CDR3 nucleotides: TGTGCCAGCAGCTTAAAAAGGACAGGCGGAAACACCATATATTTT. The full variable domain, in which reference TRBV7-8 and TRBJ1-3 provide the parts outside the CDR3, is GAGVSQSPRYKVAKRGQDVALRCDPISGHVSLFWYQQALGQGPEFLTYFQNEAQLDKSGLPSDRFFAERPEGSVSTLKIQRTQQEDSAVYLCASSLKRTGGNTIYFGEGSWLTVV.

V gene TRBV2 combines with J gene TRBJ1-5; possible D gene TRBD1, 6 bases. The CDR3 totals 13 residues. Germline V gene data show CDR1 as SNHLY and CDR2 as FYNNEI. V was pared by 8 bases and J by 4 bases, with 12 bases between. The CDR3 region has the DNA TGTGCCAGCGGGACACCCGGAAATCAGCCCCAGCATTTT. Protein: CASGTPGNQPQHF.

This chain uses TRBV9 with TRBJ2-2; 8 bases are shared with TRBD1. CDR1 and CDR2 from the germline V gene are SGDLS and YYNGEE. This CDR3 comprises 15 residues. The V gene end was trimmed by 3 bases and the J gene end by 5 bases; junction bases not matched to a gene: 6. CDR3: CASSARDRSTGELFF. The CDR3 nucleotides are TGTGCCAGCAGCGCCCGGGACAGGTCAACCGGGGAGCTGTTTTTT.

The chain is built from TRBV9 and TRBJ1-4; 7 bases map to TRBD1. The germline CDR1 and CDR2 sequences are SGDLS and YYNGEE. This CDR3 is built from 15 residues. The junction had 5 bases not matched to a gene; V was cut back by 4 bases and J by 2 bases. The CDR3 nucleotides read TGTGCCAGCAGCTCAGGGGGGAACACTAATGAAAAACTGTTTTTT. Translated: CASSSGGNTNEKLFF. The complete variable domain, with remaining parts taken from reference TRBV9 and TRBJ1-4, reads DSGVTQTPKHLITATGQRVTLRCSPRSGDLSVYWYQQSLDQGLQFLIQYYNGEERAKGNILERFSAQQFPDLHSELNLSSLELGDSALYFCASSSGGNTNEKLFFGSGTQLSVL.

J is TRBJ1-5 and V is TRBV2; 7 nucleotides line up with TRBD1. The CDR3 loop spans 15 amino acids. Trimming at V came to 6 bases and at J to 0 bases, leaving 5 bases not matched to a gene. Germline V gene lookup returns CDR1 SNHLY and CDR2 FYNNEI. CDR3 sequence (DNA): TGTGCCAGCAGCGTAGGACAGGCTAGCAATCAGCCCCAGCATTTT. As protein: CASSVGQASNQPQHF.

The genes are TRBV24-1 and TRBJ2-2, with 12 bases that match TRBD1. The germline gives CDR1 KGHDR, CDR2 SFDVKD. With V trimmed by 2 bases and J by 0 bases, 12 bases remained unmatched. This CDR3 region has 21 residues. The CDR3 DNA follows: TGTGCCACCAGTGATTCAACCACCGGGACAGGGGGCTCCCCGAACACCGGGGAGCTGTTTTTT. It specifies CATSDSTTGTGGSPNTGELFF.

The rearrangement uses TRBV5-4 and TRBJ2-1, with 9 bases matching TRBD1. V trimming: 2 bases; J trimming: 13 bases; junction bases outside the gene matches: 7. Germline assignment: CDR1 SGHNT and CDR2 YYREEE (reference sequence). The CDR3 is made up of 13 amino acids. The CDR3 DNA reads TGTGCCAGCAGCTTACAGGGGGCCCCGGGTCAGTTCTTC. It yields the protein CASSLQGAPGQFF. The whole variable domain, remainder taken from reference TRBV5-4 and TRBJ2-1, is ETGVTQSPTHLIKTRGQQVTLRCSSQSGHNTVSWYQQALGQGPQFIFQYYREEENGRGNFPPRFSGLQFPNYSSELNVNALELDDSALYLCASSLQGAPGQFFGPGTRLTVL.

For this clone: At one boundary the junction diverges from the germline segment, which might be a read error. The gene calls are TRBV6-5 and TRBJ1-4, with no clear D. Per the germline V gene, CDR1 is MNHEY and CDR2 is SVGAGI. The CDR3 is 14 residues long. CDR3 residues: CASSYRGTDEKLFF. CDR3 nucleotide sequence: TGTGCCAGCAGTTACAGAGGAACTGATGAAAAACTGTTTTTT.

Points on this clone: Its ends do not fully match the called genes, so a read error is possible. J is TRBJ2-7 and V is TRBV29-1, with 9 bases identical to TRBD1. This CDR3 region has 13 residues. Looked up from germline, CDR1 is SQVTM and CDR2 is ANQGSEA. The CDR3 nucleotides read TGCAGCGTGGAAGCCGGGACAGGGAACGAGCAGTACTTC. Encoded protein: CSVEAGTGNEQYF.

This clone showed up just a few times. The rearrangement links TRBV6-4 to TRBJ2-3; D is unresolved. Germline V gives CDR1 MRHNA, CDR2 SNTAGT. V lost 0 bases, J lost 3 bases, and 4 bases lay in between. This CDR3 region has 13 residues. The CDR3 coding sequence is TGTGCCAGCAGTGACTCAGAGACAGATACGCAGTATTTT. Residues: CASSDSETDTQYF.

The chain employs TRBV10-3 and TRBJ1-2, with D perhaps matching TRBD1 (5 bases). V gave up 0 bases and J gave up 8 bases, with 28 bases separating them. The CDR3 is 19 amino acids. Germline V CDR1 and CDR2: ENHRY, SYGVKD. CDR3: CAISESVAASGLRDAGYTF. In DNA form, the CDR3 reads TGTGCCATCAGTGAGTCGGTGGCGGCGTCGGGACTTCGGGACGCAGGCTACACCTTC.

V and J are TRBV6-4 and TRBJ2-2, with TRBD2 identical over 9 bases. The germline V gene has CDR1 MRHNA and CDR2 SNTAGT. The V and J ends lost 6 bases and 2 bases, in that order; junction bases with no gene match: 1. The CDR3 is 14 amino acids. The CDR3 DNA reads TGTGCCAGCAGGGGACTAGCAAACACCGGGGAGCTGTTTTTT. It codes for CASRGLANTGELFF.

The chain couples TRBV7-2 to TRBJ2-2, with 9 positions matching TRBD2. The germline V gene has CDR1 SGHTA and CDR2 FQGNSA. This CDR3 region has 17 residues. J lost 2 bases, V lost 5 bases, and 9 bases had no gene match. CDR3 DNA: TGTGCCAGCAGCGCCGCCTGGCGGGGGGGCAACACCGGGGAGCTGTTTTTT. Protein sequence: CASSAAWRGGNTGELFF. Supplemented by reference TRBV7-2 and TRBJ2-2, the full variable domain reads GAGVSQSPSNKVTEKGKDVELRCDPISGHTALYWYRQSLGQGLEFLIYFQGNSAPDKSGLPSDRFSAERTGGSVSTLTIQRTQQEDSAVYLCASSAAWRGGNTGELFFGEGSRLTVL.